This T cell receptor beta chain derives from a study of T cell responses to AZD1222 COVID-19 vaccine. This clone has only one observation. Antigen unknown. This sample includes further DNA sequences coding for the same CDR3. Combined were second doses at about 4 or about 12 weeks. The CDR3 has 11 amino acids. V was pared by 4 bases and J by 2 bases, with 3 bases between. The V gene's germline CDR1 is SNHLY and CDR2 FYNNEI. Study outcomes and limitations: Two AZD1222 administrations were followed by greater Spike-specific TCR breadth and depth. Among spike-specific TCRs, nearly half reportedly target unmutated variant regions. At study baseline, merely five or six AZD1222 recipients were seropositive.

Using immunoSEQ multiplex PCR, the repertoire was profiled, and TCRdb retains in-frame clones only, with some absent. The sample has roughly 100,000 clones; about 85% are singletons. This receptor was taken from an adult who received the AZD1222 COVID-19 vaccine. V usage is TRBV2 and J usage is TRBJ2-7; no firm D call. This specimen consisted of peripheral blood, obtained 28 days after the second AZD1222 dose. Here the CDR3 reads CASSATYEQYF. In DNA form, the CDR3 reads TGTGCCAGCAGTGCTACCTACGAGCAGTACTTC. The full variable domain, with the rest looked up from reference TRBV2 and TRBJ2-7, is EPEVTQTPSHQVTQMGQEVILRCVPISNHLYFYWYRQILGQKVEFLVSFYNNEISEKSEIFDDQFSVERPDGSNFTLKIRSTKLEDSAMYFCASSATYEQYFGPGTRLTVT.